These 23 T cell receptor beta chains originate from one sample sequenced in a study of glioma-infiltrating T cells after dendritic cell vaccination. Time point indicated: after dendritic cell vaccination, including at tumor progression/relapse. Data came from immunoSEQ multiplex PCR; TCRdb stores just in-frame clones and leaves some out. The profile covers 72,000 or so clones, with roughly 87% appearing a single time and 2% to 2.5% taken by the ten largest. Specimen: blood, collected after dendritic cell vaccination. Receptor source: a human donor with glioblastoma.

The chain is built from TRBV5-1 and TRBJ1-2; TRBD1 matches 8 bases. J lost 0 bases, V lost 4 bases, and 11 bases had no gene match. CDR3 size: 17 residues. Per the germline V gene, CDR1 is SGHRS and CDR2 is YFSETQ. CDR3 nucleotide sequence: TGCGCCAGCAGCGAGGACAGGGCTTCTGGGGCTAACTATGGCTACACCTTC. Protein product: CASSEDRASGANYGYTF.

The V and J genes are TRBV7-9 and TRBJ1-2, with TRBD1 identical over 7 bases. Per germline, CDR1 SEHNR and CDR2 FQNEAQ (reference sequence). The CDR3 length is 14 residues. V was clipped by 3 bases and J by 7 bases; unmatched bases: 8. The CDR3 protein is CASSLDRSPGGYTF. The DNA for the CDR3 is TGTGCCAGCAGCTTGGACAGGTCCCCTGGTGGCTACACCTTC.

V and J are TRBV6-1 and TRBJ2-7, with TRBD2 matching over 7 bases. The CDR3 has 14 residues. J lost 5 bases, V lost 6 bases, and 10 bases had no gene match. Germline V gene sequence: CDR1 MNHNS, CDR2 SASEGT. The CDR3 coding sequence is TGTGCCAGCAGCGGCAGCGGGGCCTCAGACGAGCAGTACTTC. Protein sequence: CASSGSGASDEQYF.

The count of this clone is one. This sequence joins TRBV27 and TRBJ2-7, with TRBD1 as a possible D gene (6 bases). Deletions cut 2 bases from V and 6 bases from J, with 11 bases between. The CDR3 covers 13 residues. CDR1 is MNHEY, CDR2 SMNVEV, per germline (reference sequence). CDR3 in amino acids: CASSLRPGVEQYF. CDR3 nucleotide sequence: TGTGCCAGCAGTTTAAGGCCAGGGGTCGAGCAGTACTTC.

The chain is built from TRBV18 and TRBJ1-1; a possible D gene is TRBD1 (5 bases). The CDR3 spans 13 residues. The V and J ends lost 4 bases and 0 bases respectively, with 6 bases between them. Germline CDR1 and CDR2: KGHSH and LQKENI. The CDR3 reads CASSQGLNTEAFF. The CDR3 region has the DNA TGTGCCAGCTCACAGGGGTTGAACACTGAAGCTTTCTTT. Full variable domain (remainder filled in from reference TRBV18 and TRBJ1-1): NAGVMQNPRHLVRRRGQEARLRCSPMKGHSHVYWYRQLPEEGLKFMVYLQKENIIDESGMPKERFSAEFPKEGPSILRIQQVVRGDSAAYFCASSQGLNTEAFFGQGTRLTVV.

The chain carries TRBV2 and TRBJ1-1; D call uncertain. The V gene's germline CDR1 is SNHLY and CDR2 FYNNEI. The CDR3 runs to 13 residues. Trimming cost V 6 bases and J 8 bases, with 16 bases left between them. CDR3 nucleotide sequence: TGTGCCAGCAGCCGGACTCCGTATGGGGAAGCTTTCTTT. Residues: CASSRTPYGEAFF.

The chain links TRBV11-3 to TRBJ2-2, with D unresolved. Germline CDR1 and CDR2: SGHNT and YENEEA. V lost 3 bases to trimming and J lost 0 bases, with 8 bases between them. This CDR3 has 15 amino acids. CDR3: CASSLTRPNTGELFF. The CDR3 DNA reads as TGTGCCAGCAGCTTGACACGACCGAACACCGGGGAGCTGTTTTTT.

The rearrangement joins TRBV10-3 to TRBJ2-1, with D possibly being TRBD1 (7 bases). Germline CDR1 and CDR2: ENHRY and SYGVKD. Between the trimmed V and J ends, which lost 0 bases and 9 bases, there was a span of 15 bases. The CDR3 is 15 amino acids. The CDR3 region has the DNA TGTGCCATCAGTGAGTCACGACCCCAGGGGGGTGAGCAGTTCTTC. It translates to CAISESRPQGGEQFF.

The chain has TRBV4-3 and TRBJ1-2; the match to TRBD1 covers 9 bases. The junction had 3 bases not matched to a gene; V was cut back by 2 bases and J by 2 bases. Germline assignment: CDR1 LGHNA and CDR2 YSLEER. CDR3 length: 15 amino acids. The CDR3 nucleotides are TGCGCCAGCAGCCAACGCACAGGGGGCAACTATGGCTACACCTTC. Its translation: CASSQRTGGNYGYTF.

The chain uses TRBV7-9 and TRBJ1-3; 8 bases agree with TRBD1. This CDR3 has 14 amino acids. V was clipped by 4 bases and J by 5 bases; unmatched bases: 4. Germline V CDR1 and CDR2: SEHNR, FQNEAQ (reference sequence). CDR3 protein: CASSSWTGRNTIYF. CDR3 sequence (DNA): TGTGCCAGCAGCTCCTGGACAGGGCGAAACACCATATATTTT.

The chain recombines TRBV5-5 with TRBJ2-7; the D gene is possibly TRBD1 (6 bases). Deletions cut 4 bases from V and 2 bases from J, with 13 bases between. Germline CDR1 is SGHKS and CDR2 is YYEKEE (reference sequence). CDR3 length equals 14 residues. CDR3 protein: CASSPSGQAYEQYF. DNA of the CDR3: TGTGCCAGCAGCCCTTCGGGACAAGCCTACGAGCAGTACTTC.

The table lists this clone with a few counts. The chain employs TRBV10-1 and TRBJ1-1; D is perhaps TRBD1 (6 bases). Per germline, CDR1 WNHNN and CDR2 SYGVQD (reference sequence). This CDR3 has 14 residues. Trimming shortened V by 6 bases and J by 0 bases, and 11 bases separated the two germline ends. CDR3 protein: CASRATGLNTEAFF. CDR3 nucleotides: TGCGCCAGCAGGGCCACAGGGCTGAACACTGAAGCTTTCTTT.

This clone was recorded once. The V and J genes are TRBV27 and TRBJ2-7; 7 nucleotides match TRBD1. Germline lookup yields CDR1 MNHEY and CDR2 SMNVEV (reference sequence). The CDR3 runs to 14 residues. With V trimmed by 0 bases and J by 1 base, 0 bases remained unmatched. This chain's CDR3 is CASSLSGQSYEQYF. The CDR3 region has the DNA TGTGCCAGCAGTTTATCGGGACAGTCCTACGAGCAGTACTTC.

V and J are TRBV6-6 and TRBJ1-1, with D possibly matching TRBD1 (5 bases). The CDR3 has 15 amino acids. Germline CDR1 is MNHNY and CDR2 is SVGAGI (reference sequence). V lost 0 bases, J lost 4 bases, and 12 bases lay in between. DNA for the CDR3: TGTGCCAGCAGTTACTCGCAGGGCGGGGGCACTGAAGCTTTCTTT. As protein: CASSYSQGGGTEAFF.

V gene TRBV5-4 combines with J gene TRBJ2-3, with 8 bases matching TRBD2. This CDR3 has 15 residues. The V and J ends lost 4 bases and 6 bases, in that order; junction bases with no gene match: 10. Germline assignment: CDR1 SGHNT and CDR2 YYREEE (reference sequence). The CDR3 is CASSPRSGSGDTQYF. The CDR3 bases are TGTGCCAGCAGCCCCAGGAGCGGGAGTGGGGATACGCAGTATTTT. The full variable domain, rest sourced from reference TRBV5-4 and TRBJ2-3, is ETGVTQSPTHLIKTRGQQVTLRCSSQSGHNTVSWYQQALGQGPQFIFQYYREEENGRGNFPPRFSGLQFPNYSSELNVNALELDDSALYLCASSPRSGSGDTQYFGPGTRLTVL.

CDR3 residues: CASDVDRGRGNTIYF. CDR3 in DNA: TGTGCCAGCGATGTGGACAGGGGGCGTGGAAACACCATATATTTT. The J gene is TRBJ1-3, the V gene TRBV18; 11 positions agree with TRBD1. CDR1 is KGHSH, CDR2 LQKENI, per germline. The CDR3 contains 15 residues. V lost 8 bases to trimming and J lost 3 bases; unmatched junction nucleotides: 6.

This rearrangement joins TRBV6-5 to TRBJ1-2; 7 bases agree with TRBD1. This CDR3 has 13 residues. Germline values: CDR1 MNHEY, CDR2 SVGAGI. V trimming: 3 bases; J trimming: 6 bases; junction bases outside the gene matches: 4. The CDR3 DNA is TGTGCCAGCAGTTATGGCAGGGGGGATGGCTACACCTTC. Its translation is CASSYGRGDGYTF.

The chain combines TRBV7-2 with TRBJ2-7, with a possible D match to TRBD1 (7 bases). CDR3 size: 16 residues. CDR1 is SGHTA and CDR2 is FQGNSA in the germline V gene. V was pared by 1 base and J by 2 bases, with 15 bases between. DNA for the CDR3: TGTGCCAGCAGCTTAGAGGGGGCTAGCGAAGCCTACGAGCAGTACTTC. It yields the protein CASSLEGASEAYEQYF.

CDR3 region: CASSLATGGRETQYF. Here the CDR3 DNA reads TGTGCCAGCAGCTTGGCGACGGGGGGGCGAGAGACCCAGTACTTC. The rearrangement links TRBV5-4 to TRBJ2-5; TRBD2 matches 8 bases. The CDR3 is made up of 15 amino acids. Germline values: CDR1 SGHNT, CDR2 YYREEE (reference sequence). The trim removed 0 bases at V and 4 bases at J, leaving 5 bases unmatched.

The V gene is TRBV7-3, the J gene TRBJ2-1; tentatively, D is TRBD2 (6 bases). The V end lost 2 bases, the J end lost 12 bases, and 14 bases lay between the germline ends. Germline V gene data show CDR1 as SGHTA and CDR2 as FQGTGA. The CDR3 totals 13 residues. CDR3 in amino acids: CASSLGAGSGQFF. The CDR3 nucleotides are TGTGCCAGCAGCTTAGGGGCGGGAAGCGGGCAGTTCTTC.

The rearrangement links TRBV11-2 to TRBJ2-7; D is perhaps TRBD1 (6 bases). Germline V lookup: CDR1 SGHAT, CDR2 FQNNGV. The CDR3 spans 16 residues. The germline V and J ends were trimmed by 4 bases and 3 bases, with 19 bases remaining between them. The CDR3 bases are TGTGCCAGCAGCTCACCCGGGGCAGGGGCCATCTACGAGCAGTACTTC. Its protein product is CASSSPGAGAIYEQYF.

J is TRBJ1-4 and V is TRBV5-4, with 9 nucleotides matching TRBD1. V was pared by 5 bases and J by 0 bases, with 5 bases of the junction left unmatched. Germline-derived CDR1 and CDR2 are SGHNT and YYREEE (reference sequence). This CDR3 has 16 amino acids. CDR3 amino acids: CASSLDRGATNEKLFF. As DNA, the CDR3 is TGTGCCAGCAGTCTGGACAGGGGTGCAACTAATGAAAAACTGTTTTTT. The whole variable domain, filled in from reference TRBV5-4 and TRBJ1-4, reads ETGVTQSPTHLIKTRGQQVTLRCSSQSGHNTVSWYQQALGQGPQFIFQYYREEENGRGNFPPRFSGLQFPNYSSELNVNALELDDSALYLCASSLDRGATNEKLFFGSGTQLSVL.

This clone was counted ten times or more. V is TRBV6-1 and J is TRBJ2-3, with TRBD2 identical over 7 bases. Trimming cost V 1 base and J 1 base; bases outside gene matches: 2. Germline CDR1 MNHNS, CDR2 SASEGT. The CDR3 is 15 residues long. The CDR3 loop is CASSEVAGGTDTQYF. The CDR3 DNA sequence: TGTGCCAGCAGTGAAGTGGCGGGGGGCACAGATACGCAGTATTTT.